This is a list of T cell receptor beta chains from one sample in a study of blood T cell repertoires in COVID-19. Clones were read by immunoSEQ multiplex PCR, and TCRdb kept only the in-frame ones, dropping some. The sample has 150,000 or so clones; around 78% are singletons. The sample comprised peripheral blood. The origin of the receptors is a woman at least 80 years old with active or convalescent COVID-19. CDR3s include the opening cysteine and the closing phenylalanine or tryptophan. Fields, in order: CDR3 length, clone size, D gene, J gene, V gene, CDR3 protein, CDR3 DNA. D genes are given only for firm matches. Not all rows give a size; the values are once, few, many and, for expanded clones, a class.

length: 14; size: NA; D: NA; J: TRBJ2-1; V: TRBV4-2; CDR3: CASSQELTDNEQFF; DNA: TGTGCCAGCAGCCAAGAGCTGACAGACAATGAGCAGTTCTTC
length: 16; size: NA; D: NA; J: TRBJ1-6; V: TRBV18; CDR3: CASSPRRTDSNSPPHF; DNA: TGTGCCAGCTCACCAAGGCGGACAGACAGTAATTCACCCCCCCACTTT
length: 15; size: few; D: TRBD1; J: TRBJ1-1; V: TRBV10-2; CDR3: CAASNRGQVGAEAFF; DNA: TGCGCCGCATCTAATCGCGGACAGGTTGGCGCTGAAGCTTTCTTT
length: 15; size: NA; D: TRBD1; J: TRBJ1-1; V: TRBV5-1; CDR3: CASSTTGESYTEAFF; DNA: TGCGCCAGCAGCACGACAGGGGAGTCATACACTGAAGCTTTCTTT
length: 16; size: NA; D: TRBD2; J: TRBJ2-2; V: TRBV7-2; CDR3: CASSLVGGGLTGELFF; DNA: TGTGCCAGCAGCTTAGTGGGCGGGGGGCTCACCGGGGAGCTGTTTTTT
length: 16; size: NA; D: TRBD2; J: TRBJ2-5; V: TRBV2; CDR3: CASTTGTRTYQETQYF; DNA: TGTGCCAGCACGACCGGGACTAGGACGTACCAAGAGACCCAGTACTTC
length: 13; size: few; D: TRBD2; J: TRBJ2-7; V: TRBV29-1; CDR3: CSVRTSGTYEQYF; DNA: TGCAGCGTCCGGACTAGCGGAACCTACGAGCAGTACTTC
length: 13; size: NA; D: NA; J: TRBJ1-1; V: TRBV12-3/TRBV12-4; CDR3: CASSLSGNTEAFF; DNA: TGTGCCAGCAGTTTAAGCGGAAACACTGAAGCTTTCTTT
length: 14; size: NA; D: NA; J: TRBJ2-3; V: TRBV2; CDR3: CASVWLPSTDTQYF; DNA: TGTGCCAGTGTCTGGCTTCCCAGCACAGATACGCAGTATTTT
length: 13; size: NA; D: NA; J: TRBJ2-7; V: TRBV19; CDR3: CASTGRGSYEQYF; DNA: TGTGCCAGCACGGGAAGGGGGTCCTACGAGCAGTACTTC
length: 14; size: once; D: TRBD1; J: TRBJ1-5; V: TRBV5-8; CDR3: CASRYTGGNQPQHF; DNA: TGTGCCAGCAGATACACAGGGGGGAATCAGCCCCAGCATTTT
length: 15; size: once; D: TRBD1; J: TRBJ1-5; V: TRBV2; CDR3: CASSSGQGVNQPQHF; DNA: TGTGCCAGCAGCTCCGGACAGGGCGTCAATCAGCCCCAGCATTTT
length: 17; size: NA; D: TRBD2; J: TRBJ2-1; V: TRBV3-1/TRBV3-2; CDR3: CASSQPYRLAGDNEQFF; DNA: TGTGCCAGCAGCCAACCCTACAGGCTAGCGGGGGACAATGAGCAGTTCTTC
length: 15; size: NA; D: NA; J: TRBJ2-1; V: TRBV5-6; CDR3: CASSRERGSGNEQFF; DNA: TGTGCCAGCAGCCGGGAACGCGGTTCGGGGAATGAGCAGTTCTTC
length: 17; size: NA; D: NA; J: TRBJ2-7; V: TRBV4-1; CDR3: CASSHVPGRTTSYEQYF; DNA: TGCGCCAGCAGCCATGTTCCGGGGAGGACCACCTCCTACGAGCAGTACTTC
length: 16; size: NA; D: TRBD2; J: TRBJ2-2; V: TRBV7-3; CDR3: CASSRSGGAPPGELFF; DNA: TGTGCCAGCAGTCGAAGCGGGGGGGCCCCCCCCGGGGAGCTGTTTTTT
length: 16; size: NA; D: TRBD2; J: TRBJ2-1; V: TRBV7-2; CDR3: CASSPGGTPTGNEQFF; DNA: TGTGCCAGCAGCCCGGGGGGGACTCCAACGGGGAATGAGCAGTTCTTC
length: 13; size: NA; D: NA; J: TRBJ2-5; V: TRBV15; CDR3: CATSRKSGETQYF; DNA: TGTGCCACCAGCAGAAAGAGCGGGGAGACCCAGTACTTC
length: 14; size: once; D: NA; J: TRBJ1-3; V: TRBV5-6; CDR3: CASSHTDSGNTIYF; DNA: TGTGCCAGCAGCCATACAGACTCTGGAAACACCATATATTTT
length: 14; size: NA; D: TRBD1; J: TRBJ2-1; V: TRBV10-3; CDR3: CATQTGNSYNEQFF; DNA: TGTGCCACCCAGACAGGGAACTCCTACAATGAGCAGTTCTTC
length: 16; size: NA; D: NA; J: TRBJ2-7; V: TRBV5-1; CDR3: CASSPGSGSSFERQYF; DNA: TGCGCCAGCAGCCCGGGGTCGGGTTCATCTTTCGAAAGACAGTACTTC
length: 14; size: NA; D: NA; J: TRBJ1-3; V: TRBV11-2; CDR3: CASSLLGQGNTIYF; DNA: TGTGCCAGCAGCTTACTCGGTCAAGGAAACACCATATATTTT